Below are 8 T cell receptor beta chains sequenced from a single sample in a study of blood T cell repertoires in COVID-19. Data came from immunoSEQ multiplex PCR; TCRdb stores just in-frame clones and leaves some out. The sample includes around 99,000 clones, around 80% of them seen just once. Sequenced: peripheral blood. All receptors come from a man over 45 who had recovered from COVID-19.

This clone was found once. The chain is built from TRBV2 and TRBJ2-7; the D gene is possibly TRBD1 (7 bases). The V end was cut by 9 bases, the J end by 4 bases, with 19 bases between. Germline V gene sequence: CDR1 SNHLY, CDR2 FYNNEI. The CDR3 is made up of 14 amino acids. In nucleotides, the CDR3 is TGTGCCAGTGGTCAGGGGGGACCAATATACGAGCAGTACTTC. This codes for CASGQGGPIYEQYF.

V usage is TRBV12-3 or TRBV12-4 and J usage is TRBJ2-7; the match to TRBD2 covers 7 bases. CDR3 size: 11 residues. V gave up 1 base and J gave up 9 bases; unmatched junction bases: 0. The CDR3 nucleotides are TGTGCCAGCAGTTTAGGACTAGCGCAGTACTTC. Residues: CASSLGLAQYF.

V gene TRBV18 combines with J gene TRBJ2-3; 8 bases align to TRBD2. There are 15 residues in the CDR3. Per the germline V gene, CDR1 is KGHSH and CDR2 is LQKENI. J lost 5 bases, V lost 3 bases, and 7 bases had no gene match. The CDR3 nucleotides are TGTGCCAGCTCACCCCAGCGGGAGAGGATAGATACGCAGTATTTT. Translated: CASSPQRERIDTQYF.

The J gene is TRBJ1-4, the V gene TRBV2; 8 bases agree with TRBD1. The CDR3 covers 12 residues. V lost 10 bases to trimming and J lost 8 bases; unmatched junction nucleotides: 6. Germline V gene lookup returns CDR1 SNHLY and CDR2 FYNNEI. Here the CDR3 DNA reads TGTGCCACCCGGACAGGGAACGAAAAACTGTTTTTT. Protein: CATRTGNEKLFF.

The chain carries TRBV7-9 and TRBJ2-3; a weak D match, TRBD1 (6 bases). The CDR3 loop spans 18 amino acids. Between the trimmed V and J ends, which lost 3 bases and 0 bases, there was a span of 19 bases. Germline assignment: CDR1 SEHNR and CDR2 FQNEAQ (reference sequence). The CDR3 DNA sequence: TGTGCCAGCAGCTTCCCACAGGGCCCGTCGGGTAGCACAGATACGCAGTATTTT. Translated: CASSFPQGPSGSTDTQYF.

The CDR3 bases are TGTGCCAGCAGCCAGGACAGGGGAGGAAACACCATATATTTT. It encodes CASSQDRGGNTIYF. J is TRBJ1-3 and V is TRBV5-5; 9 nucleotides match TRBD1. Germline V CDR1 and CDR2: SGHKS, YYEKEE (reference sequence). This CDR3 spans 14 amino acids. With V trimmed by 4 bases and J by 4 bases, 3 bases remained unmatched.

The gene calls are TRBV7-9 and TRBJ1-6; tentatively, D is TRBD1 (6 bases). The V gene lost 3 bases and the J gene lost 10 bases, with 10 bases spanning the gap. There are 13 residues in the CDR3. The V gene's germline CDR1 is SEHNR and CDR2 FQNEAQ (reference sequence). The CDR3 spells CASSLSGDSPLHF. DNA of the CDR3: TGTGCCAGCAGCTTGTCAGGGGACTCACCCCTCCACTTT.

In its sample, this clone was seen once. This chain connects TRBV9 to TRBJ2-7; TRBD1 might be the D (6 bases). Trimming removed 0 bases at V and 5 bases at J, with 12 bases between. The CDR3 has 14 residues. In germline, CDR1 is SGDLS, CDR2 YYNGEE. In DNA, the CDR3 is TGTGCCAGCAGCGTAGATGGCAGGACAGACGAGCAGTACTTC. Its protein product is CASSVDGRTDEQYF. Looking up the rest from reference TRBV9 and TRBJ2-7 gives the full variable domain: DSGVTQTPKHLITATGQRVTLRCSPRSGDLSVYWYQQSLDQGLQFLIQYYNGEERAKGNILERFSAQQFPDLHSELNLSSLELGDSALYFCASSVDGRTDEQYFGPGTRLTVT.